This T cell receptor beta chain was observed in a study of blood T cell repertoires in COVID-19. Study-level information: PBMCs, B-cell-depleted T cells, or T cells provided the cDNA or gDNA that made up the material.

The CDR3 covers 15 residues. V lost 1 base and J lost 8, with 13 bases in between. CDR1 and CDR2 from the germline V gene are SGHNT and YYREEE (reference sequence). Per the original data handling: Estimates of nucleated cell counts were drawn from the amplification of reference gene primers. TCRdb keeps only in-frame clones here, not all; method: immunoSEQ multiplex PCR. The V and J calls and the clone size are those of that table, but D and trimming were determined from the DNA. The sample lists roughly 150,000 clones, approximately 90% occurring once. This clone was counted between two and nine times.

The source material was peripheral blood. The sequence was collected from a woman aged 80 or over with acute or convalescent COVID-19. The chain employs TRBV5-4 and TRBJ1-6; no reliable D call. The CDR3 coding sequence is TGTGCCAGCAGCTTGATGACTCCATTTGATTCACCCCTCCACTTT. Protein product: CASSLMTPFDSPLHF.